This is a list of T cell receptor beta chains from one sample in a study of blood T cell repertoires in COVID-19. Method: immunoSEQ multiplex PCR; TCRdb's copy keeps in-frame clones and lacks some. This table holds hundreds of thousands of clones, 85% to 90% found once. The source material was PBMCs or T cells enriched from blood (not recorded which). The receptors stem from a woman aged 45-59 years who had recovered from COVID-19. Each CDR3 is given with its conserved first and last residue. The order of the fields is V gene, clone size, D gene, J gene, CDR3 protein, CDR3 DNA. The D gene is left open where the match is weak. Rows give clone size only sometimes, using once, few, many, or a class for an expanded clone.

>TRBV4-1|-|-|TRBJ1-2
CASSQEGGIYGYTF
TGCGCCAGCAGCCAAGAGGGGGGAATCTATGGCTACACCTTC
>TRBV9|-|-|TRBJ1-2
CASSAAEGGYDGYTF
TGTGCCAGCAGCGCTGCGGAGGGGGGGTATGATGGCTACACCTTC
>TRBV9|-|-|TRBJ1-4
CASSVGGFEEKLFF
TGTGCCAGCAGCGTAGGCGGGTTTGAGGAAAAACTGTTTTTT
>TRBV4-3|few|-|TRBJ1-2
CASSQDKTINYGYTF
TGCGCCAGCAGCCAAGATAAGACAATCAACTATGGCTACACCTTC
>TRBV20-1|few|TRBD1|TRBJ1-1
CSAPWTGNAFF
TGCAGTGCTCCATGGACAGGGAATGCTTTCTTT
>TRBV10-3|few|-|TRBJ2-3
CAISAGGSTDTQYF
TGTGCCATCAGTGCCGGCGGCAGCACAGATACGCAGTATTTT
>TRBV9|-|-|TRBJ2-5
CASSSRTAQETQYF
TGTGCCAGCAGCTCAAGGACTGCACAAGAGACCCAGTACTTC
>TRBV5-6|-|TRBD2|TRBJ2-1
CASSFPSGGVYNEQFF
TGTGCCAGCAGCTTCCCTAGCGGGGGAGTGTACAATGAGCAGTTCTTC
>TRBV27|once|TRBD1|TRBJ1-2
CASRKGTAYYGYTF
TGTGCCAGCAGGAAGGGGACAGCCTACTATGGCTACACCTTC
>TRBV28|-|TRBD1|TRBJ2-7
CASSSRRTGSGYEQYF
TGTGCCAGCAGTTCACGCCGGACAGGGTCCGGATACGAGCAGTACTTC
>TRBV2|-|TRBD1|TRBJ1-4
CASSPNRGTNEKLFF
TGTGCCAGCAGTCCGAACAGGGGAACTAATGAAAAACTGTTTTTT
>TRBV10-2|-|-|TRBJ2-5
CASQALLQTQYF
TGCGCCAGCCAAGCCCTGTTGCAGACCCAGTACTTC
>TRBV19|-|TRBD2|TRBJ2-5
CASSISGGRETQYF
TGTGCCAGTAGTATCTCGGGGGGGCGAGAGACCCAGTACTTC
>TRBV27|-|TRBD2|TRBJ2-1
CASSTLPSGSSPRSEQFF
TGTGCCAGCAGTACTCTACCTAGCGGGTCCTCACCCCGCAGTGAGCAGTTCTTC